Each of the 14 T cell receptor beta chains below was sequenced from the same sample in a study of blood T cells in healthy people across ages (dated by TCRdb to between 2014 and 2016). Libraries came from 5' RACE. TCRdb names Illumina HiSeq 2500 as the instrument used. A second PCR of about 6 to 11 cycles was performed with a sample-barcoded 5' primer and a J-beta primer mix. In-frame beta chains were kept once TCRdb had trimmed the public reads at Q25 with fastp and called clones with MiXCR. Each CDR3 protein appears once, grouped with its most common genes and DNA. For this sample the table gives hundreds of thousands of distinct CDR3 sequences, of which over 40% were detected only once. The biggest ten clones account for about 32% of the sample. Sample: blood. The receptors shown here come from a man older than 75 in good health.

The chain uses TRBV7-6 and TRBJ2-7, with 15 bases identical to TRBD2. The end of the DNA aligns better with TRBJ2-5, so the J call may be wrong. Germline CDR1 reads SGHVS; CDR2 reads FNYEAQ. CDR3 length: 16 residues. CDR3 amino acids: CASSLAGLAGGKTQYF. CDR3 in DNA: TGTGCCAGCAGCTTAGCGGGACTAGCGGGGGGAAAGACCCAGTACTTC.

The chain couples TRBV6-5 to TRBJ2-2; the D gene is possibly TRBD1 (5 bases). Per germline, CDR1 MNHEY and CDR2 SVGAGI. The length of the CDR3 is 17 residues. V was trimmed by 1 base and J by 0 bases, leaving 12 bases between them. CDR3 loop: CASSYWGRASNTGELFF. The CDR3 region has the DNA TGTGCCAGCAGTTACTGGGGCAGGGCCTCGAACACCGGGGAGCTGTTTTTT.

The chain's CDR3 is CASSDRGGYTF. In nucleotides, the CDR3 is TGTGCCAGCAGTGACAGGGGTGGCTACACCTTC. This sequence joins TRBV6-1 and TRBJ1-2; a possible D gene is TRBD1 (6 bases). V shed 3 bases and J shed 7 bases, with 6 bases lying between them. Germline V gene data show CDR1 as MNHNS and CDR2 as SASEGT. CDR3 length equals 11 residues.

The CDR3 sequence: CASSQGLAGTGELFF. Written as DNA, the CDR3 is TGCGCCAGCAGCCAGGGACTAGCGGGGACCGGGGAGCTGTTTTTT. The chain is built from TRBV4-3 and TRBJ2-2; TRBD2 matches 13 bases. Trimming removed 3 bases from V and 5 bases from J; junction bases left unmatched: 0. CDR3 length: 15 amino acids. Per the germline V gene, CDR1 is LGHNA and CDR2 is YSLEER.

This clonotype was counted at least ten times. The chain couples TRBV7-3 to TRBJ2-3; the match to TRBD2 covers 10 bases. With 5 bases clipped from V and 2 bases from J, the junction kept 4 bases outside the gene matches. The CDR3 length is 15 residues. The germline V gene has CDR1 SGHTA and CDR2 FQGTGA. CDR3 loop: CASSPLAGATDTQYF. For the CDR3, the DNA is TGTGCCAGCAGCCCCCTAGCGGGGGCCACAGATACGCAGTATTTT.

This clonotype was observed many times. The rearrangement links TRBV12-3 or TRBV12-4 to TRBJ2-7, with a tentative D call TRBD2 (6 bases). The V end lost 8 bases, the J end lost 3 bases, and 14 bases lay between the germline ends. The CDR3 spans 13 residues. The CDR3 nucleotides read TGTGCCAGCCAAATACGGGGACTCTACGAGCAGTACTTC. It yields the protein CASQIRGLYEQYF.

The chain joins TRBV7-2 to TRBJ2-3; 9 bases match TRBD2. Germline V gene sequence: CDR1 SGHTA, CDR2 FQGNSA. The CDR3 totals 17 residues. V was pared by 3 bases and J by 3 bases, with 10 bases of the junction left unmatched. As DNA, the CDR3 is TGTGCCAGCAGCTTCTCCTGGCGGGGGGGCCGGACAGATACGCAGTATTTT. This gives the protein CASSFSWRGGRTDTQYF.

The V gene is TRBV10-3, the J gene TRBJ2-6, with D hard to call. This CDR3 contains 16 residues. Germline CDR1 reads ENHRY; CDR2 reads SYGVKD. Trimming removed 0 bases at V and 2 bases at J, with 8 bases between. CDR3 DNA sequence: TGTGCCATCAGTGAGTCGTCGGAAACTGGGGCCAACGTCCTGACTTTC. Its protein is CAISESSETGANVLTF.

The rearrangement links TRBV15 to TRBJ2-2; D remains unclear. With 0 bases removed from V and 4 bases from J, the gap between germline ends came to 9 bases. Germline V gives CDR1 LNHNV, CDR2 YYDKDF (reference sequence). CDR3 length: 15 residues. The CDR3 spells CATSRDRVPTGELFF. The CDR3 nucleotides are TGTGCCACCAGCAGAGATCGAGTTCCCACCGGGGAGCTGTTTTTT.

This clonotype showed up just a few times. The V and J genes are TRBV7-6 and TRBJ2-7; the D gene could be TRBD1 or TRBD2 (5 bases each). The germline V gene has CDR1 SGHVS and CDR2 FNYEAQ. The CDR3 covers 14 residues. Deletions cut 5 bases from V and 5 bases from J, with 16 bases between. CDR3 in amino acids: CASSATGARDEQYF. In DNA form, the CDR3 reads TGTGCCAGCAGCGCTACCGGGGCACGGGACGAGCAGTACTTC.

This sequence joins TRBV4-2 and TRBJ2-1; 11 bases map to TRBD2. Trimming removed 1 base from V and 5 bases from J; junction bases left unmatched: 1. This CDR3 spans 15 amino acids. Germline CDR1 is LGHNA and CDR2 is YNFKEQ. This CDR3 is CASSQAGLADNEQFF. The CDR3 nucleotides are TGTGCCAGCAGCCAAGCGGGACTAGCGGACAATGAGCAGTTCTTC.

V usage is TRBV7-2 and J usage is TRBJ2-5; 11 bases are shared with TRBD2. The J call may be incorrect, as the DNA end agrees better with TRBJ2-7. Germline assignment: CDR1 SGHTA and CDR2 FQGNSA. The CDR3 totals 17 residues. The CDR3 sequence is CASSSQRSTSGKYEQYF. Written as DNA, the CDR3 is TGTGCCAGCAGCTCGCAACGTTCGACTAGCGGGAAATACGAGCAGTACTTC.

V usage is TRBV4-2 and J usage is TRBJ2-3; 9 bases agree with TRBD2. The CDR3 totals 19 residues. With 4 bases clipped from V and 2 bases from J, the junction kept 16 bases outside the gene matches. Germline CDR1 is LGHNA and CDR2 is YNFKEQ. CDR3 sequence: CASSPEGAGGARFTDTQYF. DNA for the CDR3: TGTGCCAGCAGCCCCGAGGGAGCGGGGGGTGCCCGGTTCACAGATACGCAGTATTTT.

V gene TRBV20-1 combines with J gene TRBJ2-5; tentatively, D is TRBD2 (5 bases). Near its end, the DNA agrees better with TRBJ2-7, so the J call may be wrong. Germline loops: CDR1 DFQATT, CDR2 SNEGSKA (reference sequence). The CDR3 sequence is 14 residues long. The CDR3 loop is CSARKTGYAYEQYF. The CDR3 nucleotides are TGCAGTGCTAGAAAAACGGGATACGCCTACGAGCAGTACTTC.